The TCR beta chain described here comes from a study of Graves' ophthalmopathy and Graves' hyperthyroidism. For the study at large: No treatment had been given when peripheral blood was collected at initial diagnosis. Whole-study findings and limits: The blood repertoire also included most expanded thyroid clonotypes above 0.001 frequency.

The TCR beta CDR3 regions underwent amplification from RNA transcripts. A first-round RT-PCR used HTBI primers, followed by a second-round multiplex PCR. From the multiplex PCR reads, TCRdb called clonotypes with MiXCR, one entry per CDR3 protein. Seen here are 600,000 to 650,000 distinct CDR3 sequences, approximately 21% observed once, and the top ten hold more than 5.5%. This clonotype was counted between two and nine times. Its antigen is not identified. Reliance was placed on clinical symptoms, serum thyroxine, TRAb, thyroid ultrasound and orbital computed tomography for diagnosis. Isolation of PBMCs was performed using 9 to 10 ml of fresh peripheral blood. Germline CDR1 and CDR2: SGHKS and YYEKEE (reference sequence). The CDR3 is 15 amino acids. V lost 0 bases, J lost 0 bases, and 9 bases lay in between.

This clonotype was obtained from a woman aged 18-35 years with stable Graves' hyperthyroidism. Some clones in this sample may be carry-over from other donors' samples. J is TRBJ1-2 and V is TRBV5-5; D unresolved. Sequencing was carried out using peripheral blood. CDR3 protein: CASSLEAGTNYGYTF. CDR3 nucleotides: TGTGCCAGCAGCTTGGAGGCCGGGACTAACTATGGCTACACCTTC.